The entry that follows covers one T cell receptor (beta chain) sequence. Study processing details: Nucleated cell counts were estimated from reference gene primer amplification. Method: immunoSEQ multiplex PCR; TCRdb's copy keeps in-frame clones and lacks some. The DNA was the basis for D and trimming; V, J and clone size are from that table. The table lists more than 55,000 clones, around 87% of them singletons. These data come from a study of blood T cell repertoires in COVID-19. Study overall: Sites across the United States, Italy and Spain contributed samples from acute and convalescent COVID-19. T cells, B-cell-depleted T cells, or PBMCs supplied cDNA or gDNA.

CDR3 size: 13 residues. Trimming at V came to 6 bases and at J to 7 bases, leaving 6 bases not matched to a gene. The V and J genes are TRBV12-3 or TRBV12-4 and TRBJ1-2; 9 bases agree with TRBD1. Material for sequencing was peripheral blood. This TCR was recovered from a man aged 55 to 70 with active or convalescent COVID-19. CDR3 residues: CASRIQGAGGYTF. CDR3 nucleotides: TGTGCCAGCAGGATACAGGGGGCGGGTGGCTACACCTTC.